These 27 T cell receptor beta chains share one sample of origin, sequenced in a study of shared clonotypes between healthy human individuals (dated by TCRdb to about 2020). To prepare the library, the immunoSEQ multiplex PCR assay was applied. This is the immuneACCESS table as TCRdb keeps it, with only in-frame sequences that have V and J called. A part of the clones is gone; compared with another copy, unresolved V genes explain less than half, and the rest is unexplained. The sample table holds approximately 2.5 million clones, of which 80% to 95% were seen once. The top ten clonotypes cover approximately 0.37% of the sample. The sequencing input was naive CD4+ T cells from PBMCs. Interpreted using the paper, the cell subset or site label stands for: CD45RA+ positively selected. These receptors were collected from a man between 18 and 35 years old in good health. Some clones in this sample may be carry-over from other donors' samples.

The gene calls are TRBV7-9 and TRBJ1-4; 7 bases are shared with TRBD1. The germline V gene has CDR1 SEHNR and CDR2 FQNEAQ (reference sequence). The CDR3 spans 14 residues. The V and J ends lost 5 bases and 10 bases, in that order; junction bases with no gene match: 10. The CDR3 sequence: CASSHGTVDAKLFF. CDR3 nucleotide sequence: TGTGCCAGCAGCCACGGGACAGTGGATGCAAAACTGTTTTTT.

V and J are TRBV6-1 and TRBJ2-7, with 9 positions matching TRBD1. V gave up 0 bases and J gave up 5 bases; unmatched junction bases: 5. This CDR3 region has 15 residues. Germline CDR1 reads MNHNS; CDR2 reads SASEGT. The CDR3 coding sequence is TGTGCCAGCAGTGAAGCGACAGGGGGAAGGGACGAGCAGTACTTC. Amino acid sequence: CASSEATGGRDEQYF.

The CDR3: CATSRDAWTYETNSNQPQHF. CDR3 bases: TGTGCCACCAGCAGAGATGCTTGGACATACGAAACCAATAGCAATCAGCCCCAGCATTTT. This chain connects TRBV15 to TRBJ1-5, with a weak D call TRBD1 (5 bases). The germline V gene has CDR1 LNHNV and CDR2 YYDKDF (reference sequence). Between the trimmed V and J ends, which lost 0 bases and 0 bases, there was a span of 21 bases. The CDR3 consists of 20 residues.

The chain carries TRBV7-9 and TRBJ2-2, with a weak D call TRBD2 (5 bases). V was clipped by 4 bases and J by 5 bases, with 23 bases between them. Germline V gene lookup returns CDR1 SEHNR and CDR2 FQNEAQ (reference sequence). This CDR3 comprises 18 residues. CDR3 protein: CASSSRSALTLKTGELFF. CDR3 DNA sequence: TGTGCCAGCAGCTCGCGTAGCGCCCTAACCCTCAAGACCGGGGAGCTGTTTTTT.

The V and J genes are TRBV6-6 and TRBJ2-7; TRBD2 might be the D (6 bases). V was shortened by 4 bases and J by 6 bases, with 16 bases between the two germline ends. The CDR3 covers 14 residues. From germline, CDR1 is MNHNY and CDR2 SVGAGI (reference sequence). Here the CDR3 reads CASSFSGGATEQYF. As DNA, the CDR3 is TGTGCCAGCAGTTTTAGCGGAGGAGCGACCGAGCAGTACTTC.

This chain uses TRBV7-9 with TRBJ2-7; TRBD2 matches at 10 bases. Germline V gives CDR1 SEHNR, CDR2 FQNEAQ (reference sequence). The CDR3 runs 14 residues. Trimming at V came to 8 bases and at J to 7 bases, leaving 11 bases not matched to a gene. This CDR3 is CASCSSGRWREQYF. The CDR3 DNA is TGTGCCAGCTGTTCTAGCGGGAGATGGCGGGAGCAGTACTTC.

CDR3 in DNA: TGTGCCAGCAGTTATGGACGGCCCCGTTCCTACAATGAGCAGTTCTTC. Translated, it gives CASSYGRPRSYNEQFF. This chain links TRBV6-5 with TRBJ2-1, with D unresolved. This CDR3 comprises 16 residues. Trimming left V 3 bases short and J 1 base short, with 13 bases between. Germline assignment: CDR1 MNHEY and CDR2 SVGAGI.

As for this clone: Within the sample, other DNA sequences also encode this same CDR3. This chain joins TRBV5-1 and TRBJ1-1; D is unclear. CDR3 length: 14 residues. In germline, CDR1 is SGHRS, CDR2 YFSETQ. The V and J ends lost 1 base and 0 bases respectively, with 7 bases between them. CDR3 protein: CASSLRGLNTEAFF. CDR3 bases: TGCGCCAGCAGCTTGCGTGGATTGAACACTGAAGCTTTCTTT.

This clone was found a few times. The V call is TRBV30, the J call TRBJ2-7; no firm D call. CDR3 size: 11 residues. Trimming cost V 2 bases and J 3 bases, with 5 bases left between them. Germline values: CDR1 GTSNPN, CDR2 SVGIG (reference sequence). CDR3 DNA sequence: TGTGCCTGGAGTCTCCGCTACGAGCAGTACTTC. Encoded protein: CAWSLRYEQYF.

The V call is TRBV29-1, the J call TRBJ1-2; the match to TRBD1 covers 9 bases. CDR1 is SQVTM, CDR2 ANQGSEA, per germline. V lost 3 bases to trimming and J lost 7 bases; unmatched junction nucleotides: 6. This CDR3 has 13 residues. The CDR3 DNA reads TGCAGCGTTGACTACAGGGGGCTTGCTGGCTACACCTTC. Amino acid sequence: CSVDYRGLAGYTF.

V is TRBV29-1 and J is TRBJ1-1; D remains unclear. The germline V and J ends were trimmed by 3 bases and 0 bases, with 11 bases remaining between them. CDR3 length: 14 residues. From germline, CDR1 is SQVTM and CDR2 ANQGSEA. This CDR3 is CSVELRSVNTEAFF. The CDR3 bases are TGCAGCGTTGAGCTCAGGAGTGTGAACACTGAAGCTTTCTTT.

The chain is built from TRBV6-5 and TRBJ2-7; 11 positions agree with TRBD1. CDR1 is MNHEY and CDR2 is SVGAGI in the germline V gene. J was trimmed by 3 bases and V by 6 bases; bases with no gene match: 4. The CDR3 sequence is 14 residues long. The CDR3 region has the DNA TGTGCCAGCAGCGGGACAGGGGGAAGCTACGAGCAGTACTTC. Its translation: CASSGTGGSYEQYF.

The chain carries TRBV6-1 and TRBJ1-2; D might be TRBD1 (5 bases). The CDR3 loop spans 14 amino acids. The V gene's germline CDR1 is MNHNS and CDR2 SASEGT. V lost 1 base to trimming and J lost 9 bases, with 15 bases between them. The CDR3 nucleotides read TGTGCCAGCAGTGAAGTCGACAGACGCCGGAGCTACACCTTC. Translation: CASSEVDRRRSYTF.

The genes are TRBV6-5 and TRBJ1-6; D is perhaps TRBD1 (5 bases). Deletions cut 4 bases from V and 9 bases from J, with 13 bases between. This CDR3 contains 14 residues. The germline gives CDR1 MNHEY, CDR2 SVGAGI. The CDR3 spells CASSSGPGGSPLHF. In DNA form, the CDR3 reads TGTGCCAGCAGTTCCGGGCCCGGGGGTTCACCCCTCCACTTT.

The CDR3 DNA reads TGTGCCAGCAGTTTACCTCACGCCTCGCTAAATTACGAGCAGTACTTC. Encoded protein: CASSLPHASLNYEQYF. The chain employs TRBV28 and TRBJ2-7; unclear D gene. V was shortened by 2 bases and J by 4 bases, with 18 bases between the two germline ends. The CDR3 loop spans 16 amino acids. CDR1 and CDR2 (germline): MDHEN, SYDVKM.

Of note for this clone: Other DNA sequences of this sample code for an identical CDR3. The V call is TRBV6-5, the J call TRBJ1-1; D ambiguous. Germline V gene data show CDR1 as MNHEY and CDR2 as SVGAGI. The CDR3 consists of 11 residues. With 7 bases removed from V and 2 bases from J, the gap between germline ends came to 5 bases. CDR3 residues: CASTKNTEAFF. The DNA of the CDR3 is TGTGCCAGCACCAAAAACACTGAAGCTTTCTTT.

This clone was recorded once. Other DNA sequences within the sample encode an identical CDR3. The chain joins TRBV5-1 to TRBJ2-7; 11 bases map to TRBD2. CDR1 SGHRS and CDR2 YFSETQ come from the germline V gene. Trimming removed 0 bases from V and 2 bases from J; junction bases left unmatched: 1. The CDR3 is made up of 15 amino acids. In nucleotides, the CDR3 is TGCGCCAGCAGCTTGGAACTAGCGGGGGCCTACGAGCAGTACTTC. Encoded protein: CASSLELAGAYEQYF.

The V gene is TRBV28, the J gene TRBJ1-5, with D hard to call. Trimming shortened V by 5 bases and J by 0 bases, and 8 bases separated the two germline ends. Germline-derived CDR1 and CDR2 are MDHEN and SYDVKM. The length of the CDR3 is 14 residues. CDR3 in DNA: TGTGCCAGCAGTACCCCACATAGCAATCAGCCCCAGCATTTT. Its translation: CASSTPHSNQPQHF. The full variable domain, with the rest looked up from reference TRBV28 and TRBJ1-5, is DVKVTQSSRYLVKRTGEKVFLECVQDMDHENMFWYRQDPGLGLRLIYFSYDVKMKEKGDIPEGYSVSREKKERFSLILESASTNQTSMYLCASSTPHSNQPQHFGDGTRLSIL.

This sequence joins TRBV10-3 and TRBJ1-1, with TRBD1 identical over 7 bases. V dropped 10 bases and J dropped 1; count of bases not matched to a gene: 3. The CDR3 consists of 12 residues. Germline CDR1 ENHRY, CDR2 SYGVKD. Written as DNA, the CDR3 is TGTGCCACACAGGGGCCGAACACTGAAGCTTTCTTT. It codes for CATQGPNTEAFF.

The J gene is TRBJ2-1, the V gene TRBV18; 9 bases are shared with TRBD2. This CDR3 has 12 residues. The germline V gene has CDR1 KGHSH and CDR2 LQKENI. V gave up 3 bases and J gave up 9 bases; unmatched junction bases: 0. CDR3 bases: TGTGCCAGCTCACCTAGCGGGAGTGAGCAGTTCTTC. This gives the protein CASSPSGSEQFF.

Of note for this clone: Other DNA sequences in this specimen translate into the identical CDR3. The J gene is TRBJ1-2, the V gene TRBV5-6; D is undetermined. Germline loops: CDR1 SGHDT, CDR2 YYEEEE. V lost 1 base, J lost 3 bases, and 4 bases lay in between. The CDR3 covers 12 residues. The CDR3 sequence is CASSLRDYGYTF. As DNA, the CDR3 is TGTGCCAGCAGCTTGCGGGACTATGGCTACACCTTC.

This chain uses TRBV20-1 with TRBJ2-5, with a possible D match to TRBD1 (6 bases). The germline V and J ends were trimmed by 6 bases and 3 bases, with 8 bases remaining between them. The CDR3 length is 11 residues. CDR1 is DFQATT and CDR2 is SNEGSKA in the germline V gene (reference sequence). DNA of the CDR3: TGCAGTGCCTGGACAGAAGAGACCCAGTACTTC. This encodes CSAWTEETQYF.

For this clone: Additional DNA sequences in this sample encode the identical CDR3. This sequence joins TRBV10-3 and TRBJ2-5, with TRBD2 matching over 7 bases. Looked up from germline, CDR1 is ENHRY and CDR2 is SYGVKD. CDR3 length equals 14 residues. The V segment lost 2 bases and the J segment 2 bases; nucleotides outside the gene matches: 2. The CDR3 region is CAISEGGSQETQYF. CDR3 bases: TGTGCCATCAGTGAGGGCGGGAGTCAAGAGACCCAGTACTTC.

The genes are TRBV5-6 and TRBJ2-3; D is unclear. This CDR3 has 15 residues. Germline CDR1 is SGHDT and CDR2 is YYEEEE. With 4 bases removed from V and 0 bases from J, the gap between germline ends came to 12 bases. This CDR3 reads CASSNPPGSTDTQYF. Written as DNA, the CDR3 is TGTGCCAGCAGCAACCCCCCCGGGAGCACAGATACGCAGTATTTT.

The genes are TRBV28 and TRBJ2-6, with D hard to call. Germline values: CDR1 MDHEN, CDR2 SYDVKM. Between the trimmed V and J ends, which lost 6 bases and 0 bases, there was a span of 6 bases. The CDR3 covers 14 residues. The CDR3: CASRWSSGANVLTF. As DNA, the CDR3 is TGTGCCAGCAGATGGAGCTCTGGGGCCAACGTCCTGACTTTC.

The V gene is TRBV5-6, the J gene TRBJ2-5; D not resolved. The CDR3 totals 14 residues. V lost 0 bases, J lost 0 bases, and 6 bases lay in between. The germline V gene has CDR1 SGHDT and CDR2 YYEEEE. CDR3 nucleotides: TGTGCCAGCAGCTTGGGTGGCGACCAAGAGACCCAGTACTTC. This translates into CASSLGGDQETQYF.

The chain is built from TRBV5-1 and TRBJ1-1; no definite D call. The V gene's germline CDR1 is SGHRS and CDR2 YFSETQ. V dropped 4 bases and J dropped 3 bases, with 13 bases sitting between them. The length of the CDR3 is 14 residues. This CDR3 is CASSLFNMDTEAFF. Here the CDR3 DNA reads TGCGCCAGCAGCCTCTTTAACATGGACACTGAAGCTTTCTTT.